Listed below are T cell receptor beta chains from one sample, sequenced in a study of Ad26.COV2.S vaccination and SARS-CoV-2 variants. The table came from immunoSEQ multiplex PCR; TCRdb's copy has only in-frame clones and leaves some out. The profile shows about 480,000 clones, roughly nine tenths of them singletons. The starting material was peripheral blood, obtained in a trial of Ad26.COV2.S vaccine versus placebo. The receptors here all came from a person aged 18-65 years who received the Ad26.COV2.S COVID-19 vaccine or a placebo. Both conserved end residues are part of each CDR3. D genes are given only for firm matches. Rows may omit the clone size; those that give it use once, few, many or a size class.

.,.,TRBJ1-2,TRBV5-4,CASSLFSTGDGYTF,TGTGCCAGCAGCTTGTTCTCTACGGGGGATGGCTACACCTTC
TRBD2,.,TRBJ2-7,TRBV5-1,CASSLGTSATPYEQYF,TGCGCCAGCAGCTTGGGGACTAGCGCGACTCCCTACGAGCAGTACTTC
.,.,TRBJ1-1,TRBV30,CAWSLRAAEAFF,TGTGCCTGGAGTCTTAGGGCGGCTGAAGCTTTCTTT
TRBD2,.,TRBJ2-1,TRBV24-1,CATSDVGREANEQFF,TGTGCCACCAGTGATGTTGGGCGGGAGGCTAATGAGCAGTTCTTC
.,.,TRBJ2-7,TRBV29-1,CSVLGTQGERTYEQYF,TGCAGCGTCCTTGGAACACAGGGAGAACGAACCTACGAGCAGTACTTC
.,.,TRBJ2-7,TRBV7-9,CASSLARDAGGKYF,TGTGCCAGCAGCTTGGCCCGGGACGCAGGCGGGAAGTACTTC
.,.,TRBJ1-2,TRBV12-3/TRBV12-4,CASSLWGGYGYTF,TGTGCCAGCAGCCTGTGGGGGGGCTATGGCTACACCTTC
.,.,TRBJ2-1,TRBV7-2,CASSRRSTWDTRYNEQFF,TGTGCCAGCAGCCGGCGGTCTACCTGGGACACCCGATACAATGAGCAGTTCTTC
.,.,TRBJ2-2,TRBV3-1/TRBV3-2,CASSQDGDITGELFF,TGTGCCAGCAGCCAGGACGGGGACATCACCGGGGAGCTGTTTTTT
TRBD2,.,TRBJ2-1,TRBV30,CAWSKNSGTSGRAVNEQFF,TGTGCCTGGAGTAAAAATTCCGGGACTAGCGGGAGGGCGGTCAATGAGCAGTTCTTC
.,.,TRBJ2-6,TRBV27,CASSSLPPGPSPGANVLTF,TGTGCCAGCAGTTCCCTCCCCCCCGGGCCTTCCCCTGGGGCCAACGTCCTGACTTTC
TRBD2,.,TRBJ2-1,TRBV5-1,CASRGGLAGGNEQFF,TGCGCCAGCAGGGGAGGACTAGCGGGAGGCAATGAGCAGTTCTTC
.,.,TRBJ1-1,TRBV2,CANLGRQGWNTEAFF,TGTGCCAACCTCGGCCGCCAGGGGTGGAACACTGAAGCTTTCTTT
.,.,TRBJ1-2,TRBV7-2,CASSLAPEANYGYTF,TGTGCCAGCAGCTTAGCCCCAGAAGCTAACTATGGCTACACCTTC
.,.,TRBJ1-1,TRBV7-2,CASSPPGGRNTEAFF,TGTGCCAGCAGCCCCCCGGGGGGGAGGAACACTGAAGCTTTCTTT
.,.,TRBJ1-2,TRBV5-1,CASSLGQGSNYGYTF,TGCGCCAGCAGCTTGGGTCAGGGGTCGAACTATGGCTACACCTTC
.,.,TRBJ1-1,TRBV27,CASSPTRGSNTEAFF,TGTGCCAGCAGTCCTACGCGGGGTTCGAACACTGAAGCTTTCTTT
TRBD2,once,TRBJ2-1,TRBV7-2,CASSTDQLASNEQFF,TGTGCCAGCAGCACCGACCAACTAGCGAGCAATGAGCAGTTCTTC
.,.,TRBJ2-7,TRBV4-3,CASSQGGANYEQYF,TGCGCCAGCAGCCAAGGAGGGGCCAACTACGAGCAGTACTTC
TRBD1,.,TRBJ2-1,TRBV6-6,CASSSPGTGVNEQFF,TGTGCCAGCAGCTCCCCCGGGACAGGGGTAAATGAGCAGTTCTTC
.,.,TRBJ2-5,TRBV15,CATSRDGGPETQYF,TGTGCCACCAGCAGAGATGGGGGGCCAGAGACCCAGTACTTC
TRBD2,.,TRBJ2-2,TRBV7-9,CASSWGASGPTGELFF,TGTGCCAGCAGCTGGGGGGCTAGCGGGCCGACCGGGGAGCTGTTTTTT
TRBD2,.,TRBJ2-1,TRBV7-9,CASSPYKTSGGLNEQFF,TGTGCCAGCAGCCCCTATAAGACTAGCGGGGGATTAAATGAGCAGTTCTTC
TRBD2,.,TRBJ2-1,TRBV7-2,CASSLRSLADYNEQFF,TGTGCCAGCAGCTTGCGGTCACTAGCGGACTACAATGAGCAGTTCTTC
.,.,TRBJ2-1,TRBV27,CASRVGGPYNEQFF,TGTGCCAGCAGGGTCGGGGGCCCCTACAATGAGCAGTTCTTC
TRBD2,.,TRBJ2-5,TRBV30,CAWSVGTMQETQYF,TGTGCCTGGAGTGTAGGGACTATGCAAGAGACCCAGTACTTC
TRBD1,.,TRBJ2-3,TRBV19,CASGQRGRGDTQYF,TGTGCCAGCGGTCAAAGGGGGCGAGGTGATACGCAGTATTTT
TRBD1,.,TRBJ1-2,TRBV7-2,CASSVKPGTGRTF,TGTGCCAGCAGCGTGAAACCAGGGACAGGTCGCACCTTC
.,.,TRBJ2-7,TRBV11-2,CASSLGPGVDPRYEQYF,TGTGCCAGCAGCTTGGGTCCGGGGGTAGATCCCCGCTACGAGCAGTACTTC
.,.,TRBJ2-1,TRBV9,CASSVGTDATYNEQFF,TGTGCCAGCAGCGTGGGGACGGACGCCACCTACAATGAGCAGTTCTTC
TRBD1,.,TRBJ2-7,TRBV6-5,CASSHRGLIYEQYF,TGTGCCAGCAGTCACAGGGGTTTAATCTACGAGCAGTACTTC
.,once,TRBJ1-1,TRBV20-1,CSASSGAWATEAFF,TGCAGTGCTAGTTCGGGGGCTTGGGCCACTGAAGCTTTCTTT
.,.,TRBJ2-4,TRBV3-1/TRBV3-2,CASSRPFPIKNIQYF,TGTGCCAGCAGCCGGCCCTTTCCCATTAAAAACATTCAGTACTTC
TRBD1,.,TRBJ2-7,TRBV19,CASSIGPGQGTYEQYF,TGTGCCAGTAGTATAGGCCCGGGACAGGGGACCTACGAGCAGTACTTC
TRBD1,.,TRBJ2-7,TRBV25-1,CASSPFGRQGASYEQYF,TGTGCCAGCAGTCCTTTCGGCCGACAGGGGGCTTCCTACGAGCAGTACTTC
.,.,TRBJ2-2,TRBV5-1,CASSLSWEGTGELFF,TGCGCCAGCAGCTTGTCGTGGGAAGGTACCGGGGAGCTGTTTTTT
.,.,TRBJ2-7,TRBV19,CASRSSYEQYF,TGTGCCAGTAGGAGCTCCTACGAGCAGTACTTC
.,.,TRBJ2-2,TRBV30,CAWTRAGELFF,TGTGCCTGGACGAGGGCCGGGGAGCTGTTTTTT
.,.,TRBJ2-2,TRBV6-4,CASRGDFGSGELFF,TGTGCCAGCAGAGGGGACTTCGGGTCCGGGGAGCTGTTTTTT
.,.,TRBJ1-1,TRBV19,CASSPNAGARGEAFF,TGTGCCAGTAGTCCAAATGCAGGGGCTCGGGGTGAAGCTTTCTTT
.,.,TRBJ2-7,TRBV15,CATSRDLTGLLYEQYF,TGTGCCACCAGCAGAGATTTAACAGGGCTCTTATACGAGCAGTACTTC
TRBD1,.,TRBJ1-4,TRBV2,CASSRDRGEKLFF,TGTGCCAGCAGTAGGGACAGGGGTGAAAAACTGTTTTTT
.,.,TRBJ1-1,TRBV13,CASSLDPNTEAFF,TGTGCCAGCAGCTTAGATCCAAACACTGAAGCTTTCTTT
.,.,TRBJ1-2,TRBV10-3,CAIKAEPNYGYTF,TGTGCCATCAAGGCCGAACCTAACTATGGCTACACCTTC
.,once,TRBJ1-2,TRBV30,CAWERDRGYTF,TGTGCCTGGGAGAGAGACAGGGGCTACACCTTC
TRBD2,.,TRBJ2-1,TRBV30,CAWTSSGINEQFF,TGTGCCTGGACGTCTAGCGGGATAAATGAGCAGTTCTTC